This note documents a single TCR beta chain sequence. The entry originates in a study of T cell changes during pregnancy in multiple sclerosis. J lost 2 bases, V lost 4 bases, and 3 bases had no gene match. This CDR3 comprises 16 residues. Germline V gene sequence: CDR1 MDHEN, CDR2 SYDVKM. Assay used: immunoSEQ multiplex PCR; TCRdb lists only in-frame clones, some missing. This table has over 60,000 clones, roughly 96% appearing once. This receptor was obtained from a female donor with multiple sclerosis, enrolled in a pregnancy study. This specimen was CD8+ T cells from peripheral blood mononuclear cells, taken after pregnancy. V gene TRBV28 combines with J gene TRBJ2-2; 11 bases fit TRBD2. CDR3 residues: CASSSRLAGNTGELFF. As DNA, the CDR3 is TGTGCCAGCAGTTCCCGACTAGCGGGAAACACCGGGGAGCTGTTTTTT.